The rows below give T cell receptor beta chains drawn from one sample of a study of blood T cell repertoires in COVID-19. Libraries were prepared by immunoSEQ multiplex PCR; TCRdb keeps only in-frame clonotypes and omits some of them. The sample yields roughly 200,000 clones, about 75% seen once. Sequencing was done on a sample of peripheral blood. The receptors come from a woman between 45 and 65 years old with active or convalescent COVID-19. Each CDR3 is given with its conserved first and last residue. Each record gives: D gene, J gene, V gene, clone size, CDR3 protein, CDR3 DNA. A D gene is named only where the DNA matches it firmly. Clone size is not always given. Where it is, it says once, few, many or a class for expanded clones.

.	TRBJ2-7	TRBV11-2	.	CASSLAGDYEQYF	TGTGCCAGCAGCTTAGCGGGGGATTACGAGCAGTACTTC
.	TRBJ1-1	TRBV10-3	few	CAIGQRERNTEAFF	TGTGCCATCGGGCAGCGGGAGAGAAACACTGAAGCTTTCTTT
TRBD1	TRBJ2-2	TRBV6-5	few	CASSYRQGDTGELFF	TGTGCCAGCAGTTACCGACAGGGGGACACCGGGGAGCTGTTTTTT
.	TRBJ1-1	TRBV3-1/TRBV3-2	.	CASSQGRGNTEAFF	TGTGCCAGCAGCCAAGGCAGGGGGAACACTGAAGCTTTCTTT
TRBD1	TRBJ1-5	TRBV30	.	CAWRGTGAGNQPQHF	TGTGCCTGGAGAGGGACAGGGGCAGGCAATCAGCCCCAGCATTTT
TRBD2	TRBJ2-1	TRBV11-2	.	CASSSWRGGLIPEQFF	TGTGCCAGCAGCTCGTGGCGGGGGGGCCTTATACCTGAGCAGTTCTTC
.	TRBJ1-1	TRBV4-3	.	CASSQDSGRTEAFF	TGCGCCAGCAGCCAAGATTCAGGGAGGACTGAAGCTTTCTTT
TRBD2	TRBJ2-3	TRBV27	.	CASSQPSGADTQYF	TGTGCCAGCAGTCAACCTAGCGGAGCAGATACGCAGTATTTT
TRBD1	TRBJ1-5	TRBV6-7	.	CASSYPDRVNQPQHF	TGTGCCAGCAGTTATCCCGACAGGGTCAATCAGCCCCAGCATTTT
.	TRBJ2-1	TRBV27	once	CASSLERYNEQFF	TGTGCCAGCAGTTTGGAGCGATACAATGAGCAGTTCTTC
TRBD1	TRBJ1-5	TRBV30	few	CAWSVQGGRPQHF	TGTGCCTGGAGTGTACAGGGGGGGAGGCCCCAGCATTTT
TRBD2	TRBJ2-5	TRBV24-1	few	CATSDLSGGETQYF	TGTGCCACCAGTGATTTGAGCGGGGGGGAGACCCAGTACTTC
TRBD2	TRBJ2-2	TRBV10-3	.	CAISESGGSGPGELFF	TGTGCCATCAGTGAGTCGGGAGGGAGTGGACCCGGGGAGCTGTTTTTT
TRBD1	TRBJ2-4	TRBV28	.	CASSAPGQIAKNIQYF	TGTGCCAGCAGTGCGCCGGGACAGATAGCCAAAAACATTCAGTACTTC
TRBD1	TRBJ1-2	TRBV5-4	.	CASSWDRGRNYGYTF	TGTGCCAGCAGCTGGGACAGGGGAAGAAACTATGGCTACACCTTC
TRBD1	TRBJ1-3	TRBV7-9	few	CANDPGTAGNTIYF	TGTGCCAACGACCCTGGGACAGCTGGAAACACCATATATTTT
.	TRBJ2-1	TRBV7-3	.	CASSFNGQANNEQFF	TGTGCCAGCAGCTTCAATGGGCAGGCAAACAATGAGCAGTTCTTC
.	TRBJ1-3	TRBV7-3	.	CASSLGGTGNTIYF	TGTGCCAGCAGCTTAGGGGGCACTGGAAACACCATATATTTT
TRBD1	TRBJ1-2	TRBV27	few	CASTENPGTGGAGYGYTF	TGTGCCAGCACTGAGAACCCCGGGACAGGGGGCGCGGGCTATGGCTACACCTTC
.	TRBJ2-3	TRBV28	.	CASSPLINTDTQYF	TGTGCCAGCAGTCCTCTAATTAACACAGATACGCAGTATTTT
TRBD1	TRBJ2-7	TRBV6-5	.	CASTSKGQAYEQYF	TGTGCCAGCACTTCCAAGGGACAGGCCTACGAGCAGTACTTC
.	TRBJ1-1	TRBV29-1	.	CSHGGLGNTEAFF	TGCAGCCATGGGGGGTTGGGGAACACTGAAGCTTTCTTT
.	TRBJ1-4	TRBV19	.	CASSIGSVTNEKLFF	TGTGCCAGTAGTATCGGGTCAGTCACTAATGAAAAACTGTTTTTT
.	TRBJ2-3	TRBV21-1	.	CASSKGGCSGRVTDTQYF	TGTGCCAGCAGCAAAGGAGGATGCAGCGGGAGGGTCACAGATACGCAGTATTTT
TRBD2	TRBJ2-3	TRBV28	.	CASKLPSGSTDTQYF	TGTGCCAGCAAACTCCCTAGCGGGAGCACAGATACGCAGTATTTT
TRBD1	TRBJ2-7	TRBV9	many	CASSIGQGSPYEQYF	TGTGCCAGCAGCATCGGACAGGGGTCCCCCTACGAGCAGTACTTC
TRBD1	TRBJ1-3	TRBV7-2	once	CASSSTGGSSGNTIYF	TGTGCCAGCAGCTCAACAGGGGGGTCCTCTGGAAACACCATATATTTT
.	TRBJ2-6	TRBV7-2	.	CASSLDFSGANVLTF	TGTGCCAGCAGCTTAGACTTTTCTGGGGCCAACGTCCTGACTTTC
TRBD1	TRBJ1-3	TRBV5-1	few	CASSLEGLFRTGAGNTIYF	TGCGCCAGCAGCTTGGAGGGGCTGTTTCGGACAGGGGCTGGAAACACCATATATTTT
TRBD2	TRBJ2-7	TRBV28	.	CASTPSGSQYRTEQYF	TGTGCCAGCACCCCTAGCGGGAGTCAGTATAGGACCGAGCAGTACTTC
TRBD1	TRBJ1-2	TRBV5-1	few	CASSLAGTGTGGYTF	TGCGCCAGCAGCTTGGCTGGGACAGGGACTGGTGGCTACACCTTC
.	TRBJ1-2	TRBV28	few	CASSLPRGGGYTF	TGTGCCAGCAGTTTACCGCGGGGGGGAGGCTACACCTTC
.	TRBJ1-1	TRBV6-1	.	CASSERQGTEAFF	TGTGCCAGCAGTGAACGCCAGGGAACTGAAGCTTTCTTT
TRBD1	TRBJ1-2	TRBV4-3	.	CASSAEGAIDYGYTF	TGCGCCAGCAGCGCGGAGGGGGCCATTGACTATGGCTACACCTTC
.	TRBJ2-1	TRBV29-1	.	CSVEVGSGEQFF	TGCAGCGTTGAAGTGGGTAGCGGAGAGCAGTTCTTC
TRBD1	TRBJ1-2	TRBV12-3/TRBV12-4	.	CASRGQGYGYTF	TGTGCCAGCAGGGGACAGGGGTATGGCTACACCTTC
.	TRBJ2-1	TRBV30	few	CAWSGGGHNEQFF	TGTGCCTGGAGTGGCGGAGGGCACAATGAGCAGTTCTTC
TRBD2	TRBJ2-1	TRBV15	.	CATSRDLAGKNEQFF	TGTGCCACCAGCAGAGACCTAGCGGGTAAAAATGAGCAGTTCTTC
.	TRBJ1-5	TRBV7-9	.	CASSLGQSNQPQHF	TGTGCCAGCAGCTTAGGACAAAGCAATCAGCCCCAGCATTTT
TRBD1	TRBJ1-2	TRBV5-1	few	CASSLAGTGNYGYTF	TGCGCCAGCAGCCTCGCCGGGACAGGGAACTATGGCTACACCTTC